The next 5 T cell receptor beta chains were all read from a single sample in a study of T cells after yellow fever vaccination. TCRdb re-called the 5' RACE reads through MiXCR, storing one row per CDR3 protein. The sample yields more than 250,000 distinct CDR3 sequences, around 7% seen once. Sequenced here: PBMCs, sampled 35 to 50 days after the first yellow fever vaccination. Receptor source: a man between 18 and 29 years old who received the YFV17D yellow fever vaccine.

The chain employs TRBV20-1 and TRBJ2-1, with D tentatively TRBD1 (5 bases). The germline V gene encodes CDR1 DFQATT and CDR2 SNEGSKA (reference sequence). Between the trimmed V and J ends, which lost 3 bases and 8 bases, there was a span of 11 bases. The CDR3 is 12 amino acids. The CDR3: CSASKGLDEQFF. Here the CDR3 DNA reads TGCAGTGCTAGCAAGGGGCTGGATGAGCAGTTCTTC.

This chain links TRBV9 with TRBJ1-1, with TRBD1 matching over 7 bases. In germline, CDR1 is SGDLS, CDR2 YYNGEE. This CDR3 region has 16 residues. Trimming took 4 bases from V and 5 from J; bases not matched to a gene: 14. The CDR3 region is CASSPHPDRVGTEAFF. The CDR3 DNA reads TGTGCCAGCAGCCCCCATCCCGACAGGGTTGGGACTGAAGCTTTCTTT.

This clonotype was observed a handful of times. The CDR3: CASSFKKIGTEAFF. In DNA, the CDR3 is TGTGCCAGCAGCTTCAAGAAAATCGGGACTGAAGCTTTCTTT. The J gene is TRBJ1-1, the V gene TRBV7-2, with D unclear. The CDR3 has 14 residues. The V end lost 3 bases, the J end lost 5 bases, and 13 bases lay between the germline ends. Germline values: CDR1 SGHTA, CDR2 FQGNSA.

This clonotype was picked up a small number of times. The rearrangement joins TRBV7-8 to TRBJ2-3; weak D call: TRBD2 (6 bases). V lost 5 bases, J lost 7 bases, and 13 bases lay in between. This CDR3 contains 13 residues. The germline CDR1 and CDR2 sequences are SGHVS and FQNEAQ. The CDR3 reads CASSPQRANTQYF. The CDR3 region has the DNA TGTGCCAGCAGCCCACAGCGGGCAAATACGCAGTATTTT.

V and J are TRBV5-1 and TRBJ2-1, with D tentatively TRBD1 or TRBD2 (5 bases each). Germline loops: CDR1 SGHRS, CDR2 YFSETQ. The CDR3 is 15 amino acids. Trimming left V 2 bases short and J 6 bases short, with 15 bases between. CDR3 DNA sequence: TGCGCCAGCAGCTTCCTGGCAGGGAGCCCCAATGAGCAGTTCTTC. This translates into CASSFLAGSPNEQFF.